The entry below gives a single TCR beta chain sequence along with its context. It has no known antigen specificity. Base qualities are not provided; no much larger clone lies one nucleotide away. The method was PCR. At the Johns Hopkins FTIC core, DNA from the cultured CD4+ T cells underwent TCR sequencing with the Oncomine TCR Beta short-read assay. Genomic DNA was extracted from the cultured CD4+ T cells with the QIAamp micro DNA kit. Oncomine TCR Beta libraries made from cultured CD4+ T cells were pooled using unique dual indexes and sequenced on an Illumina iSeq 100. The study's processing was this. Non-productive sequences were removed, and CDR3s that did not start with C, did not end with F or W, or were shorter than 7 amino acids were discarded. The MANAFEST web application was used to identify antigen-specific clonotypes by comparing peptide-stimulated wells against reference wells and other culture wells. To be called positive, a clone needed an FDR below 0.05, an odds ratio above 5, and a productive frequency above 0.1% in at least two of three replicate wells. Clonotypes that were significantly expanded in both SARS-CoV-2 spike wells and at least one common cold coronavirus spike condition were defined as cross-reactive. Similarity between CDR3 sequences was evaluated in R version 3.6.1 using Levenshtein distances (stringdist) and unrooted phylogenetic trees (ape). TCRdb trimmed the raw reads at Q25, called clones with MiXCR and kept productive beta chains. Each CDR3 protein appears once, grouped with its most common genes and DNA. Here the V and J calls rest on TCRdb's processing, not on the authors' analysis. The sample table records roughly 8,700 distinct CDR3 sequences; 20% to 25% of these occur just once. Of the sample, about 20% is held by the ten largest clones.

This sample is drawn from a study of vaccination and CD4 T cells after COVID-19 (dated by TCRdb to between 2021 and 2024). At the level of the whole study: Convalescent patients had a positive SARS-CoV-2 result on nasal swab PCR, and of these patients, fewer than ten had mild disease and one had severe disease. Post-vaccine blood samples were collected a median of about 11 weeks after the second vaccine dose, ranging from roughly 13 to 250 days. Participants received two doses of either the Pfizer-BioNTech BNT162b2 vaccine (n=8) or the Moderna mRNA-1273 vaccine (n=2). Six males and four females were included in the convalescent cohort, with two Hispanic individuals, seven Caucasians, two Asians and one multiracial person represented. Post-COVID blood samples were collected from convalescent patients a median of around 96 days after diagnosis, with a range of about 30 to 161 days. The cultures were stimulated with overlapping spike peptide pools from SARS-CoV-2 and from the common cold coronaviruses HCoV-NL63, HCoV-OC43 and HCoV-229E. In roughly nine COVID-19 convalescent patients and a handful of infection-naive healthy vaccine recipients, the spike-specific CD4+ TCR repertoire before mRNA vaccination was compared with the repertoire after mRNA vaccination. As controls, cultures received a CEFX viral epitope pool (the positive control), an HIV-1 Nef peptide pool (the negative control), or no peptide at all. What the authors observed across the whole study: Of the vaccine-specific clones in convalescent patients, 304 of 307, or nearly all, reacted only to SARS-CoV-2 spike and did not cross-react with common cold coronaviruses. Among convalescent patients, a median about 90% of the SARS-CoV-2-reactive clones seen after vaccination appeared only after vaccination, which suggests priming specific to the vaccine. An increase in the median number of SARS-CoV-2-reactive clonotypes from approximately 20 after infection to 38 after vaccination was observed, but the change was not found to be significant. The number of convalescent patients in the study was relatively small, and the study did not examine early timepoints following natural infection.

The germline V gene (reference sequence) gives CDR1 as DFQATT and CDR2 as SNEGSKA. The junction shows trimming of 6 bases on V and 0 bases on J, plus 12 bases between the germline ends. There are 13 amino acids in the CDR3, from cysteine to phenylalanine inclusive. The DNA shown is the 39-base CDR3, in frame from base 1. Sample treatment or condition, as interpreted from the label and publication: 10-day PBMC culture with coronavirus spike peptide pools or control peptides (ViraFEST assay). The ViraFEST assay was used in the study, in which antigen-specific T cells were expanded with peptide pools and expanded clonotypes were subsequently identified by TCR sequencing. The convalescent patients' positive SARS-CoV-2 PCR tests fell between March and December 2020, which was before the Alpha, Beta and Delta variants emerged in the United States. More than 1.5 million PBMCs per well were cultured in IMDM with about 5% human AB serum and roughly 9.3 IU/ml IL-2, plus 10 ug/ml peptide pools. On days 3 and 7, half of the culture medium was replaced with fresh IL-2-containing medium. After roughly nine days of culture, CD4+ T cells were isolated by negative selection using the EasySep CD4+ T cell isolation kit. PBMCs were separated from whole blood using Ficoll-Paque Plus gradient centrifugation and then either used fresh or cryopreserved at -140C. Culture conditions were generally each tested in triplicate wells.

This chain is built from TRBV20-1 and TRBJ2-7; 6 matching bases give a weak D call of TRBD1. This TCR was recovered from a human donor with COVID-19. Sequencing was done on a sample of cultured CD4+ T cells from blood. CDR3 region: CSAVQGSSYEQYF. The DNA sequence reads TGCAGTGCCGTACAGGGTAGCTCCTACGAGCAGTACTTC.